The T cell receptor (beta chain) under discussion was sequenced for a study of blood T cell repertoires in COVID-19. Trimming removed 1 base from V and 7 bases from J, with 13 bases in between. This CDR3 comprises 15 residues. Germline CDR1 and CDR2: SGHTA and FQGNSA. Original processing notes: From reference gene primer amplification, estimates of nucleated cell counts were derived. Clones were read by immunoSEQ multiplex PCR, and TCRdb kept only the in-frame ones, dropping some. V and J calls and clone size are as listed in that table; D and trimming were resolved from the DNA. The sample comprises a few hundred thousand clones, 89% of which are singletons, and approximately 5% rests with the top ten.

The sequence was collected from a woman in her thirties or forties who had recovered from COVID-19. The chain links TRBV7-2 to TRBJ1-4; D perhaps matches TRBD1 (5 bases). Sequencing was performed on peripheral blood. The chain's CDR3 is CASSLVGGVGEKLFF. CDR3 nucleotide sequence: TGTGCCAGCAGCTTAGTGGGAGGGGTGGGTGAAAAACTGTTTTTT.